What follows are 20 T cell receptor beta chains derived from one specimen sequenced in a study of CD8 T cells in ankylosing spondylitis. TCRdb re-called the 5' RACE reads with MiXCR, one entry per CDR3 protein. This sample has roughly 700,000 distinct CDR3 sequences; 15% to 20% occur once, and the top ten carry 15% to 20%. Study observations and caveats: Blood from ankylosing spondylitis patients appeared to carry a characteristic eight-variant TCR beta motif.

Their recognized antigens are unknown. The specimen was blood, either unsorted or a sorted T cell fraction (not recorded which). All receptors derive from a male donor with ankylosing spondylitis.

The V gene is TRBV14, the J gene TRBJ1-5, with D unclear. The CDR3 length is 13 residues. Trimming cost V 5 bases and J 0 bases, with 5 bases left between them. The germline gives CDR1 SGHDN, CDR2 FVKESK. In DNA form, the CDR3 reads TGTGCCAGCAGCGCTAGTAGCAATCAGCCCCAGCATTTT. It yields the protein CASSASSNQPQHF.

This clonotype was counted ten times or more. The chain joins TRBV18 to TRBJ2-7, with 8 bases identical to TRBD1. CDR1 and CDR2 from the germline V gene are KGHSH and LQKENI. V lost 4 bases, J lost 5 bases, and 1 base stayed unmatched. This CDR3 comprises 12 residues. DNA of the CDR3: TGTGCCAGCTCACGACAGGGGAACGAGCAGTACTTC. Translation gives CASSRQGNEQYF.

The CDR3 sequence: CASSYSLEGEQYF. The CDR3 nucleotides are TGTGCCAGCAGTTACTCCCTGGAGGGCGAGCAGTACTTC. The chain links TRBV6-5 to TRBJ2-7, with D maybe TRBD2 (6 bases). The CDR3 length is 13 residues. V was trimmed by 0 bases and J by 6 bases, leaving 9 bases between them. From germline, CDR1 is MNHEY and CDR2 SVGAGI.

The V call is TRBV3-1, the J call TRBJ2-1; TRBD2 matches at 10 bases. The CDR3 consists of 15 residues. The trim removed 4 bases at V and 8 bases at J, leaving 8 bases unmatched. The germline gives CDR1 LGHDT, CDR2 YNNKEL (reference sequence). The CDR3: CASSPVAGGLDEQFF. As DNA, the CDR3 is TGTGCCAGCAGCCCAGTAGCGGGGGGCCTGGATGAGCAGTTCTTC.

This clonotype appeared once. CDR3 coding DNA: TGTGCCAGCAGTTTTGGGGGGGAGGTAGAGACCCAGTACTTC. It encodes CASSFGGEVETQYF. The J gene is TRBJ2-5, the V gene TRBV5-7; TRBD2 agrees at 7 bases. TRBV5-7 is identified as an open reading frame with a role that is uncertain. This CDR3 comprises 14 residues. The trim removed 5 bases at V and 4 bases at J, leaving 8 bases unmatched.

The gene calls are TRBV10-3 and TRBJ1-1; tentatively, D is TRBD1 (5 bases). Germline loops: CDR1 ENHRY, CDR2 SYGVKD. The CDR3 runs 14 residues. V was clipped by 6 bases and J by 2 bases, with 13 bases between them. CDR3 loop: CAIRPRTTNTEAFF. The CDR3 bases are TGTGCCATCAGGCCGCGGACAACCAACACTGAAGCTTTCTTT.

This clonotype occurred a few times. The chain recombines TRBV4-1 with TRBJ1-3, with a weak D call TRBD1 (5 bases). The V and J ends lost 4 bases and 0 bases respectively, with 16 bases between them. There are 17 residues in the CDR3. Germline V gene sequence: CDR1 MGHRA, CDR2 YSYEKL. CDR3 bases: TGCGCCAGCAGCCTCCAGGGCAGTGGCTTCTCTGGAAACACCATATATTTT. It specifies CASSLQGSGFSGNTIYF.

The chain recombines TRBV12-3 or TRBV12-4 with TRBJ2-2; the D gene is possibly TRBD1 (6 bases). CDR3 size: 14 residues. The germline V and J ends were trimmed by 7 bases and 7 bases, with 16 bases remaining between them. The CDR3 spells CASIRGPDGGELFF. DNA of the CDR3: TGTGCCAGCATCAGGGGCCCCGACGGCGGGGAGCTGTTTTTT.

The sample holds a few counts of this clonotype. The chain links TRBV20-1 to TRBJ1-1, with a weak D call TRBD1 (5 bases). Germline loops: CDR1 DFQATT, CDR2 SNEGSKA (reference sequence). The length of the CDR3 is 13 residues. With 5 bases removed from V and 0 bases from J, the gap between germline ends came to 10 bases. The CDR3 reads CSAAGTMNTEAFF. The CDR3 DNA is TGCAGTGCTGCTGGGACGATGAACACTGAAGCTTTCTTT.

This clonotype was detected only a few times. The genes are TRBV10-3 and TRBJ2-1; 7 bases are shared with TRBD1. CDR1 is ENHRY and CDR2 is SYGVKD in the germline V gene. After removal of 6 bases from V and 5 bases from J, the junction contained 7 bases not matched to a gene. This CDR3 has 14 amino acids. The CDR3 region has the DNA TGTGCCATCAGCATGACAGGGATGGACAATGAGCAGTTCTTC. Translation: CAISMTGMDNEQFF.

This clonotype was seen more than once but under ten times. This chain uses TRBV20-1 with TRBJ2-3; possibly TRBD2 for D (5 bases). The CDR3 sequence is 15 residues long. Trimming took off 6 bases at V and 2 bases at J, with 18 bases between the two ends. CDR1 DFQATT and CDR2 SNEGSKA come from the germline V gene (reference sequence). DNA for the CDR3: TGCAGTGCGAATCCTAGGGAGAAAATCACAGATACGCAGTATTTT. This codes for CSANPREKITDTQYF.

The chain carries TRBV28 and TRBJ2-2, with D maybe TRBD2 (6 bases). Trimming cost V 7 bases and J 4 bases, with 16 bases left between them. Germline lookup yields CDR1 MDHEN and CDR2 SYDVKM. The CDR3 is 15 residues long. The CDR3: CASIVFMEGTGELFF. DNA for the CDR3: TGTGCCAGCATCGTATTCATGGAGGGCACCGGGGAGCTGTTTTTT.

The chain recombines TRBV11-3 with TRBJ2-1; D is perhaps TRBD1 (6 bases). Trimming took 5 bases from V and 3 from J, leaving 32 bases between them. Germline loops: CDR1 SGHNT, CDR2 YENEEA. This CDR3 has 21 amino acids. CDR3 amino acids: CASSHPGQTTNPEWSYNEQFF. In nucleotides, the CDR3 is TGTGCCAGCAGCCACCCTGGACAGACGACTAACCCGGAGTGGAGCTACAATGAGCAGTTCTTC.

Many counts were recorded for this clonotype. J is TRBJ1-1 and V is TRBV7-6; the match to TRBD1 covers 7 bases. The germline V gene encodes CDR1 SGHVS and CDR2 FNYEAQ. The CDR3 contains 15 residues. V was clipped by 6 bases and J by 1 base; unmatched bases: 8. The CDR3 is CASSFIGGPNTEAFF. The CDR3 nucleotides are TGTGCCAGCAGTTTTATAGGGGGCCCGAACACTGAAGCTTTCTTT.

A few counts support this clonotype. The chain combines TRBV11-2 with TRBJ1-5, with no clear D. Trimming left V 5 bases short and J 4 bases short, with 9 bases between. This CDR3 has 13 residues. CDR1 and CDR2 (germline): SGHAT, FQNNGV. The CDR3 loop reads CASSHDGNQPQHF. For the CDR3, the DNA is TGTGCCAGCAGCCACGACGGTAATCAGCCCCAGCATTTT. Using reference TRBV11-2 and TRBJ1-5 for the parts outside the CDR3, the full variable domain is EAGVAQSPRYKIIEKRQSVAFWCNPISGHATLYWYQQILGQGPKLLIQFQNNGVVDDSQLPKDRFSAERLKGVDSTLKIQPAKLEDSAVYLCASSHDGNQPQHFGDGTRLSIL.

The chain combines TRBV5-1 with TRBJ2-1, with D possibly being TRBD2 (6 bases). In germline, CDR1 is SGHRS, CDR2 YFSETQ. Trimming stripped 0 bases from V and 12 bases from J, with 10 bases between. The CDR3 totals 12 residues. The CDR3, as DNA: TGCGCCAGCAGCTTGGGGCGGGACGTGCAGTTCTTC. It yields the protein CASSLGRDVQFF.

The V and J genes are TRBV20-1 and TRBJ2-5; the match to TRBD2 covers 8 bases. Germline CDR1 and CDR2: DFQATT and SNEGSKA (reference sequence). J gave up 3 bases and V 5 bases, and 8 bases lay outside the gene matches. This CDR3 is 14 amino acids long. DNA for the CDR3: TGCAGTGCTGGTCGGGGGGGTTTGGAAGAGACCCAGTACTTC. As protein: CSAGRGGLEETQYF.

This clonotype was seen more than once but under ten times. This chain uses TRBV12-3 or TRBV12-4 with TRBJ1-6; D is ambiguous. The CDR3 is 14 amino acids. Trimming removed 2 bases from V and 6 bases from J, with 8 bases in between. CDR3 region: CASSLSPLNSPLHF. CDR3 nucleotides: TGTGCCAGCAGTTTAAGTCCCCTTAATTCACCCCTCCACTTT.

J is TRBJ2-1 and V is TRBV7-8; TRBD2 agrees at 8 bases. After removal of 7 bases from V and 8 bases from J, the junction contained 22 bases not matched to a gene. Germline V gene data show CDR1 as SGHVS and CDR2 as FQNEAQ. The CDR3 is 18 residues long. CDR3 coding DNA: TGTGCCAGCACCGGGGGACTAGTCTTTCCTAAAATTACAGATGAGCAGTTCTTC. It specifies CASTGGLVFPKITDEQFF. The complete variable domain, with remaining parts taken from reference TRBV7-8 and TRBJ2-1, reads GAGVSQSPRYKVAKRGQDVALRCDPISGHVSLFWYQQALGQGPEFLTYFQNEAQLDKSGLPSDRFFAERPEGSVSTLKIQRTQQEDSAVYLCASTGGLVFPKITDEQFFGPGTRLTVL.

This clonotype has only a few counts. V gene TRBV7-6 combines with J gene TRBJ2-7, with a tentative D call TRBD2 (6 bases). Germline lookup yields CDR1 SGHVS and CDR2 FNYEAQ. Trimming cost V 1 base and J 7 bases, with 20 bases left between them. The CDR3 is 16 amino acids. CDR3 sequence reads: CASSLGANLGSGEQYF. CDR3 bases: TGTGCCAGCAGCTTAGGGGCAAACTTGGGAAGCGGGGAGCAGTACTTC.